This TCR beta chain was identified in a study of T cells in Graves' hyperthyroidism and ophthalmopathy. Researchers barred patients who had uncontrolled infection, other autoimmune disease, pregnancy or lactation. Germline loops: CDR1 MNHEY, CDR2 SVGEGT. This CDR3 has 16 residues. V shed 4 bases and J shed 7 bases, with 19 bases lying between them. The investigators amplified TCR beta CDR3 regions from RNA transcripts. The TCR CDR3 was amplified in a first-round RT-PCR using the HTBI primer set. Each CDR3 protein gets one entry after TCRdb re-called the multiplex PCR reads with MiXCR. Among under 550,000 distinct CDR3 sequences listed, about 20% were seen once.

This chain uses TRBV6-2 or TRBV6-3 with TRBJ1-4; the D is unclear. The receptor comes from a man aged 40-50 years with Graves' ophthalmopathy. Sequencing was performed on blood. CDR3 DNA sequence: TGTGCCAGCAGTTCTAGACTAAGTGCGGGCGGTGAAAAACTGTTTTTT. It codes for CASSSRLSAGGEKLFF.